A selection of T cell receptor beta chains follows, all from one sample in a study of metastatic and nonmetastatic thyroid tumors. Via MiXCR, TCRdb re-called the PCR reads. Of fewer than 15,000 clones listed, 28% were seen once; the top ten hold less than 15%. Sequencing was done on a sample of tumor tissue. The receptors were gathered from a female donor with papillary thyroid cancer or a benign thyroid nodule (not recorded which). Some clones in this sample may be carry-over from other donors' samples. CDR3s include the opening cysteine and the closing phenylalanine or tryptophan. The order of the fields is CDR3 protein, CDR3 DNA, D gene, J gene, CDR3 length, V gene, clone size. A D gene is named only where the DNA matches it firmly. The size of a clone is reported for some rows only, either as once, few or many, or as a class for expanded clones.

CDR3aa: CASRGDSSGNTIYF; CDR3nt: TGTGCCAGCAGGGGGGACAGCTCTGGAAACACCATATATTTT; d_gene: TRBD1; j_gene: TRBJ1-3; len: 14; v_gene: TRBV3-1; abundance: .
CDR3aa: CAISESMNTEAFF; CDR3nt: TGTGCCATCAGTGAGTCGATGAACACTGAAGCTTTCTTT; d_gene: .; j_gene: TRBJ1-1; len: 13; v_gene: TRBV10-3; abundance: .
CDR3aa: CASSSGLVPYTQYF; CDR3nt: TGCGCCAGCAGTTCCGGTTTGGTACCATATACGCAGTATTTT; d_gene: .; j_gene: TRBJ2-3; len: 14; v_gene: TRBV5-1; abundance: many
CDR3aa: CASSVEGTLYEQYF; CDR3nt: TGTGCCAGCAGTGTGGAGGGGACCCTCTACGAGCAGTACTTC; d_gene: .; j_gene: TRBJ2-7; len: 14; v_gene: TRBV2; abundance: few
CDR3aa: CASSWPNGTSSGNEQFF; CDR3nt: TGCGCCAGCAGCTGGCCCAACGGGACTTCCTCTGGCAATGAGCAGTTCTTC; d_gene: .; j_gene: TRBJ2-1; len: 17; v_gene: TRBV5-1; abundance: .
CDR3aa: CASSPMTDTQYF; CDR3nt: TGTGCCAGCTCACCAATGACAGATACGCAGTATTTT; d_gene: .; j_gene: TRBJ2-3; len: 12; v_gene: TRBV18; abundance: once
CDR3aa: CASSLAFGQGDLGFYGYTF; CDR3nt: TGTGCCAGCAGCTTAGCTTTCGGACAGGGGGACTTGGGATTTTATGGCTACACCTTC; d_gene: TRBD1; j_gene: TRBJ1-2; len: 19; v_gene: TRBV7-2; abundance: .
CDR3aa: CASSPLESLYF; CDR3nt: TGTGCCAGCTCACCACTGGAGAGCCTTTACTTC; d_gene: .; j_gene: TRBJ2-7; len: 11; v_gene: TRBV18; abundance: .
CDR3aa: CSARVPSGSHPYEQYF; CDR3nt: TGCAGTGCTAGAGTCCCTAGCGGGAGTCACCCCTACGAGCAGTACTTC; d_gene: TRBD2; j_gene: TRBJ2-7; len: 16; v_gene: TRBV20-1; abundance: medium-sized
CDR3aa: CASSPSGRVREQYF; CDR3nt: TGTGCCAGCAGTCCTAGCGGGAGGGTCCGGGAGCAGTACTTC; d_gene: TRBD2; j_gene: TRBJ2-7; len: 14; v_gene: TRBV6-2/TRBV6-3; abundance: medium-sized
CDR3aa: CASSLSRGAYEQYF; CDR3nt: TGTGCCAGCAGTTTATCCAGGGGGGCATACGAGCAGTACTTC; d_gene: .; j_gene: TRBJ2-7; len: 14; v_gene: TRBV27; abundance: medium-sized
CDR3aa: CSVLGQGEEKLFF; CDR3nt: TGCAGCGTGCTGGGACAGGGGGAGGAAAAACTGTTTTTT; d_gene: TRBD1; j_gene: TRBJ1-4; len: 13; v_gene: TRBV29-1; abundance: many
CDR3aa: CASSEEVAGAYEQYF; CDR3nt: TGTGCCAGCAGTGAAGAGGTAGCGGGAGCCTACGAGCAGTACTTC; d_gene: TRBD2; j_gene: TRBJ2-7; len: 15; v_gene: TRBV6-1; abundance: .
CDR3aa: CASSAAGSYNEQFF; CDR3nt: TGCGCCAGCAGCGCGGCAGGGAGTTACAATGAGCAGTTCTTT; d_gene: .; j_gene: TRBJ2-1; len: 14; v_gene: TRBV5-1; abundance: .
CDR3aa: CSARGVLLSYEQYF; CDR3nt: TGCAGTGCTAGAGGCGTACTGCTCTCCTATGAGCAGTACTTC; d_gene: .; j_gene: TRBJ2-7; len: 14; v_gene: TRBV20-1; abundance: .
CDR3aa: CASSYRMGGDLTGELFF; CDR3nt: TGTGCCAGCAGCTATAGGATGGGCGGGGATCTCACCGGGGAGCTGTTTTTT; d_gene: .; j_gene: TRBJ2-2; len: 17; v_gene: TRBV28; abundance: few
CDR3aa: CASSGRDLAGTQYF; CDR3nt: TGCGCCAGCAGCGGCAGGGATTTAGCAGGTACGCAGTATTTT; d_gene: .; j_gene: TRBJ2-3; len: 14; v_gene: TRBV5-1; abundance: .
CDR3aa: CAWNPGNFDSPLHF; CDR3nt: TGTGCCTGGAACCCAGGGAATTTTGATTCACCCCTCCACTTT; d_gene: .; j_gene: TRBJ1-6; len: 14; v_gene: TRBV30; abundance: medium-sized
CDR3aa: CASSPHRGRDLGSPLHF; CDR3nt: TGTGCCAGCAGCCCGCACAGGGGGCGCGACTTGGGTTCACCCCTCCACTTT; d_gene: TRBD1; j_gene: TRBJ1-6; len: 17; v_gene: TRBV28; abundance: .
CDR3aa: CASSQEGTSGIYEQYF; CDR3nt: TGTGCCAGCAGCCAAGAAGGTACTAGCGGGATATACGAGCAGTACTTC; d_gene: TRBD2; j_gene: TRBJ2-7; len: 16; v_gene: TRBV4-2; abundance: .
CDR3aa: CASSLRGMGTDTQYF; CDR3nt: TGTGCCAGCAGCCTTAGGGGTATGGGAACAGATACGCAGTATTTT; d_gene: .; j_gene: TRBJ2-3; len: 15; v_gene: TRBV28; abundance: few
CDR3aa: CSAREGTIGSNEQFF; CDR3nt: TGCAGTGCTAGAGAGGGGACTATCGGGAGTAATGAGCAGTTCTTC; d_gene: TRBD2; j_gene: TRBJ2-1; len: 15; v_gene: TRBV20-1; abundance: .
CDR3aa: CASSQDRVSYTF; CDR3nt: TGTGCCAGCAGCCAAGATAGGGTTAGCTACACCTTC; d_gene: .; j_gene: TRBJ1-2; len: 12; v_gene: TRBV3-1; abundance: many
CDR3aa: CASSFRQVGETQYF; CDR3nt: TGCGCCAGCAGCTTCCGACAGGTTGGGGAGACCCAGTACTTC; d_gene: .; j_gene: TRBJ2-5; len: 14; v_gene: TRBV4-3; abundance: .
CDR3aa: CASKTGSAPNEKLFF; CDR3nt: TGCGCCAGCAAGACAGGGTCTGCTCCTAATGAAAAACTGTTTTTT; d_gene: TRBD1; j_gene: TRBJ1-4; len: 15; v_gene: TRBV5-1; abundance: few
CDR3aa: CASRTSGAYEQYF; CDR3nt: TGTGCCAGCCGGACTAGCGGTGCCTACGAGCAGTACTTC; d_gene: TRBD2; j_gene: TRBJ2-7; len: 13; v_gene: TRBV28; abundance: few
CDR3aa: CASSTRLAGPLQETQYF; CDR3nt: TGTGCCAGCAGTACCCGACTAGCGGGACCCCTCCAAGAGACCCAGTACTTC; d_gene: TRBD2; j_gene: TRBJ2-5; len: 17; v_gene: TRBV27; abundance: few
CDR3aa: CASTVASGSNEQFF; CDR3nt: TGTGCCAGCACCGTGGCTAGCGGGAGCAATGAGCAGTTCTTC; d_gene: TRBD2; j_gene: TRBJ2-1; len: 14; v_gene: TRBV28; abundance: many
CDR3aa: CSAEGVYGTQYF; CDR3nt: TGCAGTGCTGAGGGTGTCTACGGGACCCAGTACTTC; d_gene: .; j_gene: TRBJ2-5; len: 12; v_gene: TRBV20-1; abundance: many
CDR3aa: CASSQFSDLSYNEQFF; CDR3nt: TGCGCCAGCAGCCAGTTTAGCGATCTCTCCTACAATGAGCAGTTCTTC; d_gene: .; j_gene: TRBJ2-1; len: 16; v_gene: TRBV4-1; abundance: many